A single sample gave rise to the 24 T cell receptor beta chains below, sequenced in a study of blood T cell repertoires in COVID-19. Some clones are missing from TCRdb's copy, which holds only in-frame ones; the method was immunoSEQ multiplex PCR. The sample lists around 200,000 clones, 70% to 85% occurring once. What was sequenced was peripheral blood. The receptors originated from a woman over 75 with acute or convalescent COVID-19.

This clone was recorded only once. Here the CDR3 DNA reads TGTGCCTGGAGTAGGGACTCAAACTACGAGCAGTACTTC. This sequence encodes CAWSRDSNYEQYF. This chain joins TRBV30 and TRBJ2-7; D might be TRBD2 (6 bases). Looked up from germline, CDR1 is GTSNPN and CDR2 is SVGIG (reference sequence). The CDR3 has 13 amino acids. With 2 bases removed from V and 3 bases from J, the gap between germline ends came to 11 bases.

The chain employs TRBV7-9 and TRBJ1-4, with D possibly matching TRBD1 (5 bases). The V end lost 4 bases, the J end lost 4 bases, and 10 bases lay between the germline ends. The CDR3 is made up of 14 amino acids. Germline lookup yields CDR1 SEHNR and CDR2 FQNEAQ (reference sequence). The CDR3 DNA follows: TGTGCCAGCAGCTCGGACACAGTTAATGAAAAACTGTTTTTT. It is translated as CASSSDTVNEKLFF.

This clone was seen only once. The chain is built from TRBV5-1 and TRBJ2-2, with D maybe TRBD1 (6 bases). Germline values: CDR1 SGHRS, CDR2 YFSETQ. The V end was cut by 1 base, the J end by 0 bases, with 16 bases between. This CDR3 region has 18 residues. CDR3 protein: CASSLSIRGATNTGELFF. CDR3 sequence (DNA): TGCGCCAGCAGCTTGTCTATCAGGGGCGCTACGAACACCGGGGAGCTGTTTTTT.

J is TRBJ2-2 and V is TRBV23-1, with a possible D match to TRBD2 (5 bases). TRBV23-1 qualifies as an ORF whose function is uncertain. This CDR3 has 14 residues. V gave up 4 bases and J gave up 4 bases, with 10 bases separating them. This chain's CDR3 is CASSPQAGTGELFF. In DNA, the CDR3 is TGCGCCAGCAGTCCCCAGGCGGGCACCGGGGAGCTGTTTTTT.

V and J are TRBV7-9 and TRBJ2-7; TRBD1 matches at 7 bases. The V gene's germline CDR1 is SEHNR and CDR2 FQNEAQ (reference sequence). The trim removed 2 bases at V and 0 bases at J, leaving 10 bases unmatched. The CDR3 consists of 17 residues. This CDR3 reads CASSLRPNRGSSYEQYF. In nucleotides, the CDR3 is TGTGCCAGCAGCTTAAGGCCCAACAGGGGAAGCTCCTACGAGCAGTACTTC.

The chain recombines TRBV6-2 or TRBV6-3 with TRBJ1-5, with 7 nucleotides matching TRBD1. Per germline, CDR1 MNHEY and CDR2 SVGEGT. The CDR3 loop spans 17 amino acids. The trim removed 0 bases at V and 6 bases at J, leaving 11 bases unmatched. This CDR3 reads CASSYSFGRGRIQPQHF. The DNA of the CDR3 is TGTGCCAGCAGTTACTCGTTCGGCAGGGGGAGGATTCAGCCCCAGCATTTT.

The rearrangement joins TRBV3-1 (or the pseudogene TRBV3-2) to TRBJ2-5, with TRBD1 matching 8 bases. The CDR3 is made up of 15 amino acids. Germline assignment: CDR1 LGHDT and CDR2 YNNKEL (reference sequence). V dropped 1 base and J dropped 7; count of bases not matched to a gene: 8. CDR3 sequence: CASSQGTGIVWTQYF. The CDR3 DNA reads TGTGCCAGCAGCCAAGGGACAGGGATCGTATGGACCCAGTACTTC.

Written as DNA, the CDR3 is TGCAGCGTAGCTCGAGGGACAGGGGGGGAGACCCAGTACTTC. It encodes CSVARGTGGETQYF. The chain uses TRBV29-1 and TRBJ2-5; 11 bases are shared with TRBD1. The CDR3 runs to 14 residues. Germline V gene data show CDR1 as SQVTM and CDR2 as ANQGSEA. Trimming took 6 bases from V and 5 from J; bases not matched to a gene: 8.

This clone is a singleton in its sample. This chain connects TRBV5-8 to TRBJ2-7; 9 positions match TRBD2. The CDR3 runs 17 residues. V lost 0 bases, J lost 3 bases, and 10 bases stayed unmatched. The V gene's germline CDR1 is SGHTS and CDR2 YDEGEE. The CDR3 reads CASSLALDLTSGYEQYF. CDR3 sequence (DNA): TGTGCCAGCAGCTTGGCACTCGATCTGACTAGCGGCTACGAGCAGTACTTC.

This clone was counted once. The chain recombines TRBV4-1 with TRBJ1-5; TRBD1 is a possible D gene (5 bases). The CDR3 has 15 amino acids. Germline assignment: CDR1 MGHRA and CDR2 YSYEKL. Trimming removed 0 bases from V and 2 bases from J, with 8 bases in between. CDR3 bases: TGCGCCAGCAGCCAAGATCCCAGGGGCAATCAGCCCCAGCATTTT. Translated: CASSQDPRGNQPQHF.

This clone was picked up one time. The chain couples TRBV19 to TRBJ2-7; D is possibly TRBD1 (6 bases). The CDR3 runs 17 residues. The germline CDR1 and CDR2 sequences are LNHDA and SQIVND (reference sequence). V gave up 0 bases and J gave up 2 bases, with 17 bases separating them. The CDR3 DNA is TGTGCCAGTAGTATAGAACAGGGACCTATCCCTCCCTACGAGCAGTACTTC. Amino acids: CASSIEQGPIPPYEQYF.

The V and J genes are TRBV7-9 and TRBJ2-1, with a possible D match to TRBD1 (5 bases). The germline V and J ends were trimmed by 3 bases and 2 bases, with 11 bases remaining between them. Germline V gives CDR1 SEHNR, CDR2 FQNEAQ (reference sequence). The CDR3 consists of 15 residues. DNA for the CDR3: TGTGCCAGCAGCTTGGGCAGGGCCCCCTACAATGAGCAGTTCTTC. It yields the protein CASSLGRAPYNEQFF.

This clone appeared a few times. The chain's CDR3 is CASSVDIQPNQPQHF. As DNA, the CDR3 is TGTGCCAGTAGTGTGGACATCCAACCCAATCAGCCCCAGCATTTT. The V call is TRBV19, the J call TRBJ1-5; a possible D gene is TRBD1 (5 bases). The CDR3 totals 15 residues. CDR1 and CDR2 from the germline V gene are LNHDA and SQIVND (reference sequence). V gave up 5 bases and J gave up 3 bases, with 14 bases separating them.

The CDR3 DNA reads TGTGCCAGCTCACCAACCAGGGAGGGCGAGCAGTACTTC. Translation: CASSPTREGEQYF. The rearrangement joins TRBV18 to TRBJ2-7, with 7 bases identical to TRBD2. V was clipped by 2 bases and J by 6 bases; unmatched bases: 4. In germline, CDR1 is KGHSH, CDR2 LQKENI. This CDR3 comprises 13 residues.

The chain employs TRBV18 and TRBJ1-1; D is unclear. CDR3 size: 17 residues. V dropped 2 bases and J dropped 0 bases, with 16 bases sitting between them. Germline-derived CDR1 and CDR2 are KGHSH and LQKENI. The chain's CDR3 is CASSPTAGSYLNTEAFF. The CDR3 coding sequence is TGTGCCAGCTCACCAACGGCGGGCTCGTACCTGAACACTGAAGCTTTCTTT.

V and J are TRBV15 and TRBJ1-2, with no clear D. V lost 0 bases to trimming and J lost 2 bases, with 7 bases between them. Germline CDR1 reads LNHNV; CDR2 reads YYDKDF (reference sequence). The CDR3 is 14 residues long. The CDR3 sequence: CATSREGGNYGYTF. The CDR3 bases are TGTGCCACCAGCAGAGAAGGAGGAAACTATGGCTACACCTTC.

The CDR3 here is CASSPDIGNTIYF. Written as DNA, the CDR3 is TGTGCCAGCAGCCCGGACATAGGAAACACCATATATTTT. The chain recombines TRBV9 with TRBJ1-3, with D possibly matching TRBD1 (5 bases). The CDR3 sequence is 13 residues long. Trimming stripped 4 bases from V and 4 bases from J, with 9 bases between. Germline V gene sequence: CDR1 SGDLS, CDR2 YYNGEE.

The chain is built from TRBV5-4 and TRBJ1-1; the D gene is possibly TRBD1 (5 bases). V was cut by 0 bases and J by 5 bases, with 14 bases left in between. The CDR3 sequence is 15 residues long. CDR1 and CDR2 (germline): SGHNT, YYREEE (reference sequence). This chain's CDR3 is CASSLERGAGTEAFF. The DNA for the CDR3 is TGTGCCAGCAGCTTGGAGCGGGGCGCAGGAACTGAAGCTTTCTTT.

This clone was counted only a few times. The CDR3 coding sequence is TGTGCCAGTAGTCCGGGACTTCTGACCCAGTACTTC. Translated, it gives CASSPGLLTQYF. The chain links TRBV19 to TRBJ2-5; a possible D gene is TRBD2 (6 bases). CDR1 is LNHDA and CDR2 is SQIVND in the germline V gene (reference sequence). The CDR3 runs 12 residues. V was cut by 5 bases and J by 7 bases, with 11 bases left in between.

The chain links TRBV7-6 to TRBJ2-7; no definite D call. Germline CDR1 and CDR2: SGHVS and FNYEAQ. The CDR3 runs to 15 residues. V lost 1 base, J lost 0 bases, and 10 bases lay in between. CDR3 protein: CASSLGLHSSYEQYF. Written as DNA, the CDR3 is TGTGCCAGCAGCTTAGGGTTACATTCCTCCTACGAGCAGTACTTC. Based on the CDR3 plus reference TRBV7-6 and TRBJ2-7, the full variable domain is GAGVSQSPRYKVTKRGQDVALRCDPISGHVSLYWYRQALGQGPEFLTYFNYEAQQDKSGLPNDRFSAERPEGSISTLTIQRTEQRDSAMYRCASSLGLHSSYEQYFGPGTRLTVT.

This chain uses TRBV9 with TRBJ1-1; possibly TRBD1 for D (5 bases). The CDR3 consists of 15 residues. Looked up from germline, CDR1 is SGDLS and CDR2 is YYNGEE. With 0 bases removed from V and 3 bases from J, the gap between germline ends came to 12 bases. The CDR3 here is CASSVGGDGDTEAFF. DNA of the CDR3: TGTGCCAGCAGCGTAGGGGGGGATGGAGACACTGAAGCTTTCTTT.

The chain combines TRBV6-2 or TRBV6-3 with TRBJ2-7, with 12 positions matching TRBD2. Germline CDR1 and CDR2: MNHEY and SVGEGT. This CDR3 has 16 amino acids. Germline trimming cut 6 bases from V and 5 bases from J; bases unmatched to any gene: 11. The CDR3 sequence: CASSLRRTSGVHEQYF. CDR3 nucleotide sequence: TGTGCCAGCAGCTTACGACGGACTAGCGGGGTTCACGAGCAGTACTTC.

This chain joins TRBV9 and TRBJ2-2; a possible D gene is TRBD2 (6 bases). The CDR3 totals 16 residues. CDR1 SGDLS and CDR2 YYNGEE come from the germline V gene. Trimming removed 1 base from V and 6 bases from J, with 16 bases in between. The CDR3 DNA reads TGTGCCAGCAGCGTATCTTCGGGAAGGGACTCCGGGGAGCTGTTTTTT. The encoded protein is CASSVSSGRDSGELFF.

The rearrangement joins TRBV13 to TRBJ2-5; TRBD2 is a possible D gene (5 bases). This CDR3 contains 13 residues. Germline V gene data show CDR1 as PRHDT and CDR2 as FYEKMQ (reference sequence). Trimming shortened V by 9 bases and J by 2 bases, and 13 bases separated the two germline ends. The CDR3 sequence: CASPRERQETQYF. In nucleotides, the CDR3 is TGTGCCAGTCCCCGGGAAAGGCAAGAGACCCAGTACTTC.